This T cell receptor beta chain was identified during a study of blood T cells in healthy people across ages. The wider study: Every two T cells gave about one barcoded beta molecule via template switching.

A second PCR, run for roughly 7 to 12 cycles, used a sample-barcoded 5' primer plus a J-beta primer mix. Researchers report that a template-switch adaptor with 12 random nucleotides tagged each cDNA molecule. TCRdb reprocessed the 5' RACE reads with MiXCR, giving one entry per CDR3 protein. The sample lists over 700,000 distinct CDR3 sequences, 53% occurring once. This clonotype was observed a few times. The antigen is undetermined. Study-level points and caveats: Diversity was estimated from one million T cells, and these estimates were considered underestimates.

The CDR3 covers 10 residues. The TCR sequence derives from a man of 80 years or more in good health. This chain connects TRBV21-1 to TRBJ2-7. TRBV21-1 is annotated as a pseudogene. The specimen was blood. The CDR3 DNA reads TGTGCCAGCATCTCCTACGAGCAGTACTTC. Residues: CASISYEQYF.